This T cell receptor (beta chain) was captured in a study of cytotoxic CD8 clonotypes in ibrutinib-treated CLL. This clone was picked up a small number of times. Its antigen is unknown. TCRdb's copy holds only in-frame clones and misses some; the assay was immunoSEQ multiplex PCR. The data show around 300,000 clones, with roughly 79% seen just once and over 5.5% held by the top ten. Regarding the study as a whole: Clonality correlated strongly with circulating CD8+ T cells and exceeded age-matched healthy donors at baseline. At ibrutinib response, clonality increased, and at progression it declined back toward baseline. Public clonotypes were seen rarely and were contracted or stable on treatment.

Trimming removed 2 bases at V and 1 base at J, with 5 bases between. The CDR3 length is 14 residues. From germline, CDR1 is KGHSH and CDR2 LQKENI. This TCR came from a human donor with chronic lymphocytic leukemia. The input for sequencing was PBMCs, taken before ibrutinib treatment. The chain is built from TRBV18 and TRBJ2-2, with D hard to call. The CDR3 protein is CASSPKQNTGELFF. CDR3 DNA sequence: TGTGCCAGCTCACCAAAACAGAACACCGGGGAGCTGTTTTTT.